The rows below give T cell receptor beta chains drawn from one sample of a study of T-cell reconstitution after alpha-beta-depleted transplantation in children. Using its own MiXCR run on the PCR reads, TCRdb lists one record per CDR3 protein. This repertoire shows 300,000 or so distinct CDR3 sequences, 9.5% to 10% found once; its top ten account for around a tenth. The sequencing used PBMCs from the stem cell graft donor, collected from the stem cell graft. The receptors derive from a human donor who donated a stem cell graft to a child with SCID. Both conserved end residues are part of each CDR3. The D gene is left open where the match is weak.

NA,TRBV18,TRBJ1-1,CASSPVGGLGTEAFF
TRBD1,TRBV3-1,TRBJ2-2,CASSQEGTGIRNGELFF
NA,TRBV12-3/TRBV12-4,TRBJ2-1,CASSFAASWDNEQFF
TRBD2,TRBV12-3/TRBV12-4,TRBJ2-3,CASSRRGDTQYF
TRBD2,TRBV20-1,TRBJ2-5,CSATGTSGGHQETQYF
TRBD1,TRBV9,TRBJ2-7,CASSPPRDRAPYEQYF
NA,TRBV5-1,TRBJ1-1,CASSFEGRDTEAFF
NA,TRBV5-8,TRBJ1-2,CASSLAQDPYGYTF
TRBD1,TRBV5-6,TRBJ2-3,CASSALDRGRIDTQYF
NA,TRBV5-1,TRBJ2-1,CASSPGTNYPEQFF
NA,TRBV28,TRBJ2-5,CASSSLETSTGETQYF
NA,TRBV19,TRBJ2-7,CASSITVYNEQYF